This record concerns one TCR beta chain sequence. The V and J ends lost 4 bases and 1 base respectively, with 10 bases between them. Per germline, CDR1 MNHEY and CDR2 SVGAGI. This CDR3 contains 14 residues. This specimen belongs to a study of technical replicates of blood from a handful of donors. TCRdb's table, derived via immunoSEQ multiplex PCR, lists solely in-frame clones and lacks some. The sample consists of some 80,000 clones, roughly 94% of them appearing once. The TCR comes from a human donor in good health. Material for sequencing was T cells isolated from PBMCs. The chain has TRBV6-5 and TRBJ1-1; D is uncertain. For the CDR3, the DNA is TGTGCCAGCAGTTCAGGAAACTCGAACACTGAAGCTTTCTTT. Translation: CASSSGNSNTEAFF.